A selection of T cell receptor beta chains follows, all from one sample in a study of blood T cell repertoires in COVID-19. Profiling relied on immunoSEQ multiplex PCR, and the TCRdb table lists in-frame clones only, not all of them. The sample records roughly 86,000 clones, roughly 80% being singletons. The sample was peripheral blood. These receptors were collected from a man aged 50 to 59 who had recovered from COVID-19. Each CDR3 is given with its conserved first and last residue. D genes are given only for firm matches. The size field is filled for only some rows; it gives once, few, many or a size class.

size: few
V: TRBV5-4
D: TRBD1
J: TRBJ1-6
length: 16
DNA: TGTGCCAGCAGCTCCGCCGTGACAGGGAGAGAATCACCCCTCCACTTT
CDR3: CASSSAVTGRESPLHF

size: -
V: TRBV5-1
D: -
J: TRBJ1-3
length: 14
DNA: TGCGCCAGCAGCATAGGGGTAGGCGGAAACACCATATATTTT
CDR3: CASSIGVGGNTIYF

size: -
V: TRBV6-6
D: -
J: TRBJ1-1
length: 16
DNA: TGTGCCAGCAGCACACTAGAGGGGCGGGGGAACACTGAAGCTTTCTTT
CDR3: CASSTLEGRGNTEAFF

size: -
V: TRBV25-1
D: TRBD1
J: TRBJ1-6
length: 17
DNA: TGTGCCAGCAGTGACTTGACAGGGGCCAACTATAATTCACCCCTCCACTTT
CDR3: CASSDLTGANYNSPLHF

size: few
V: TRBV7-2
D: TRBD2
J: TRBJ2-3
length: 16
DNA: TGTGCCAGCAGCTTAGGCCTAGCGGGAGCTAAAGATACGCAGTATTTT
CDR3: CASSLGLAGAKDTQYF

size: -
V: TRBV29-1
D: TRBD1
J: TRBJ2-2
length: 13
DNA: TGCAGCGTCGGGGGACAGGGCTCCGGGGAGCTGTTTTTT
CDR3: CSVGGQGSGELFF

size: few
V: TRBV24-1
D: -
J: TRBJ1-2
length: 13
DNA: TGTGCCACCAGTGATTCACAGGGTGATGGCTACACCTTC
CDR3: CATSDSQGDGYTF

size: -
V: TRBV11-2
D: TRBD2
J: TRBJ2-1
length: 14
DNA: TGTGCCAGCAGCTTAGTAGCGGGAGTTATTGAGCAGTTCTTC
CDR3: CASSLVAGVIEQFF

size: -
V: TRBV7-2
D: TRBD1
J: TRBJ2-1
length: 16
DNA: TGTGCCAGCAGCTTAGTTGGGACAGGGGGATACAATGAGCAGTTCTTC
CDR3: CASSLVGTGGYNEQFF

size: -
V: TRBV6-5
D: -
J: TRBJ2-7
length: 14
DNA: TGTGCCAGCAGGATTTCGGGATCCTCCTACGAGCAGTACTTC
CDR3: CASRISGSSYEQYF

size: -
V: TRBV29-1
D: -
J: TRBJ1-4
length: 13
DNA: TGCAGCGTGGGCGACAGGAGGAATGAAAAACTGTTTTTT
CDR3: CSVGDRRNEKLFF

size: -
V: TRBV10-3
D: -
J: TRBJ1-2
length: 12
DNA: TGTGCCATCAGTGCCGACAGCTATGGCTACACCTTC
CDR3: CAISADSYGYTF

size: -
V: TRBV11-2
D: -
J: TRBJ2-7
length: 15
DNA: TGTGCCAGCACCAGTATGACGGGGTACTCCTACGAGCAGTACTTC
CDR3: CASTSMTGYSYEQYF

size: -
V: TRBV14
D: TRBD1
J: TRBJ2-7
length: 14
DNA: TGTGCCAGCAGGCTCACAGGGGCCCCTGGCGAGCAGTACTTC
CDR3: CASRLTGAPGEQYF

size: -
V: TRBV3-1/TRBV3-2
D: TRBD1
J: TRBJ1-5
length: 16
DNA: TGTGCCAGCAGCCAAGCAACAGACAGGGAAGATCAGCCCCAGCATTTT
CDR3: CASSQATDREDQPQHF

size: -
V: TRBV6-5
D: -
J: TRBJ1-3
length: 15
DNA: TGTGCCAGCAGCCTATCCCGGACAACAGGAAACACCATATATTTT
CDR3: CASSLSRTTGNTIYF

size: once
V: TRBV5-1
D: -
J: TRBJ2-1
length: 15
DNA: TGCGCCAGCAGCTTACAAACCCTCATCGCCAATGAGCAGTTCTTC
CDR3: CASSLQTLIANEQFF

size: -
V: TRBV7-3
D: TRBD1
J: TRBJ1-3
length: 15
DNA: TGTGCCAGCAGCTTACCCACAGGGGCTGGAAACACCATATATTTT
CDR3: CASSLPTGAGNTIYF

size: -
V: TRBV10-3
D: TRBD1
J: TRBJ2-1
length: 14
DNA: TGTGCCACCCGACAGGGGGAGAACTACAATGAGCAGTTCTTC
CDR3: CATRQGENYNEQFF

size: -
V: TRBV5-1
D: TRBD2
J: TRBJ2-5
length: 16
DNA: TGCGCCAGCAGCTTGGCCCCGGCGGGGGGGGGAGAGACCCAGTACTTC
CDR3: CASSLAPAGGGETQYF

size: -
V: TRBV3-1/TRBV3-2
D: TRBD1
J: TRBJ1-4
length: 15
DNA: TGTGCCAGCGGGTCAGGGGGCGGGTTACCTGAAAAACTGTTTTTT
CDR3: CASGSGGGLPEKLFF

size: -
V: TRBV11-2
D: -
J: TRBJ2-1
length: 14
DNA: TGTGCCAGCAGCTCTTGGGGAGTCTACAATGAGCAGTTCTTC
CDR3: CASSSWGVYNEQFF

size: few
V: TRBV27
D: -
J: TRBJ1-2
length: 14
DNA: TGTGCCAGCAGTTTAGGCGGTTTTCCCTATGGCTACACCTTC
CDR3: CASSLGGFPYGYTF

size: -
V: TRBV19
D: TRBD1
J: TRBJ2-7
length: 15
DNA: TGTGCCAGTAGTGTCTCGGGGACAGGGATCTACGAGCAGTACTTC
CDR3: CASSVSGTGIYEQYF

size: -
V: TRBV28
D: -
J: TRBJ1-3
length: 12
DNA: TGTGCCAGCAGTCCCCCTCGAAACACCATATATTTT
CDR3: CASSPPRNTIYF

size: -
V: TRBV7-6
D: -
J: TRBJ1-1
length: 12
DNA: TGTGCCAGCAGCCTTGGAGGCGATGAAGCTTTCTTT
CDR3: CASSLGGDEAFF

size: -
V: TRBV5-1
D: -
J: TRBJ2-3
length: 14
DNA: TGCGCCAGCAGCTTAACAGGGCTCACAGATACGCAGTATTTT
CDR3: CASSLTGLTDTQYF

size: -
V: TRBV5-1
D: -
J: TRBJ2-7
length: 14
DNA: TGCGCCAGCAGCACGGAGGGACTGGCCTACGAGCAGTACTTC
CDR3: CASSTEGLAYEQYF

size: -
V: TRBV6-1
D: -
J: TRBJ1-6
length: 17
DNA: TGTGCCAGCAGTGAAGCGGACAGTCGCTCCTATAATTCACCCCTCCACTTT
CDR3: CASSEADSRSYNSPLHF

size: few
V: TRBV10-3
D: TRBD1
J: TRBJ1-4
length: 14
DNA: TGTGCCATCAGTGCCGGGACAGGGTCCGAAAAACTGTTTTTT
CDR3: CAISAGTGSEKLFF

size: -
V: TRBV19
D: TRBD1
J: TRBJ1-2
length: 13
DNA: TGTGCCAGTGGTAGGGACAGGGAAACGGGCTACACCTTC
CDR3: CASGRDRETGYTF

size: once
V: TRBV23-1
D: -
J: TRBJ1-1
length: 17
DNA: -
CDR3: CASSPFDRVLRATEAFF

size: few
V: TRBV2
D: TRBD1
J: TRBJ1-3
length: 15
DNA: TGTGCCAGCAGGCGGGACAGCCGCTCTGGAAACACCATATATTTT
CDR3: CASRRDSRSGNTIYF

size: -
V: TRBV18
D: TRBD2
J: TRBJ2-2
length: 19
DNA: TGTGCCAGCTCACCCCGAAGGACTAGCGGGAGGACGAACACCGGGGAGCTGTTTTTT
CDR3: CASSPRRTSGRTNTGELFF

size: -
V: TRBV6-5
D: TRBD2
J: TRBJ2-7
length: 13
DNA: TGTGCCAGCAGGCTAGCGGGAGAAGCCGAGCAGTACTTC
CDR3: CASRLAGEAEQYF

size: once
V: TRBV3-1/TRBV3-2
D: TRBD2
J: TRBJ2-1
length: 14
DNA: TGTGCCAGCAGACAACGGGGGGGCGTAGGAGAGCAGTTCTTC
CDR3: CASRQRGGVGEQFF

size: -
V: TRBV6-5
D: TRBD1
J: TRBJ1-3
length: 14
DNA: TGTGCCAGCAGACCCGGGACAGGGAGAAACACCATATATTTT
CDR3: CASRPGTGRNTIYF

size: -
V: TRBV19
D: TRBD1
J: TRBJ1-4
length: 12
DNA: TGTGCCAGTAGTGACAGGGGGCAGCAACTGTTTTTT
CDR3: CASSDRGQQLFF

size: -
V: TRBV24-1
D: -
J: TRBJ1-3
length: 16
DNA: TGTGCCACCAGTGAAACGTCCGGGTCCTCTGGAAACACCATATATTTT
CDR3: CATSETSGSSGNTIYF

size: -
V: TRBV6-5
D: -
J: TRBJ1-1
length: 14
DNA: TGTGCCAGCAGGACGACAGATCCGAACACTGAAGCTTTCTTT
CDR3: CASRTTDPNTEAFF

size: -
V: TRBV2
D: -
J: TRBJ2-3
length: 14
DNA: TGTGCCAGCAGTGCAGCGGCCGTAACAGATACGCAGTATTTT
CDR3: CASSAAAVTDTQYF

size: -
V: TRBV10-3
D: TRBD1
J: TRBJ2-7
length: 16
DNA: TGTGCCATCAGTGGGGGGACAGGGCGTCCCTTTTACGAGCAGTACTTC
CDR3: CAISGGTGRPFYEQYF

size: -
V: TRBV13
D: TRBD1
J: TRBJ1-1
length: 16
DNA: TGTGCCAGCAGCTTCTATCCACAGGGGAGCGGCACTGAAGCTTTCTTT
CDR3: CASSFYPQGSGTEAFF

size: -
V: TRBV9
D: TRBD2
J: TRBJ2-5
length: 15
DNA: TGTGCCAGCGGGGGGGCTAGCGGGCCTCAAGAGACCCAGTACTTC
CDR3: CASGGASGPQETQYF

size: -
V: TRBV29-1
D: TRBD1
J: TRBJ1-4
length: 14
DNA: TGCAGCGTTGACCGACAGGGGTGGAGTGAAAAACTGTTTTTT
CDR3: CSVDRQGWSEKLFF

size: -
V: TRBV19
D: TRBD1
J: TRBJ2-3
length: 15
DNA: TGTGCCAGTAGTATACAAGGGACAGACGCAGATACGCAGTATTTT
CDR3: CASSIQGTDADTQYF

size: -
V: TRBV4-1
D: TRBD1
J: TRBJ2-7
length: 14
DNA: TGCGCCAGCAGCCAGGGACAGGGTACCTACGAGCAGTACTTC
CDR3: CASSQGQGTYEQYF

size: -
V: TRBV7-2
D: -
J: TRBJ1-5
length: 13
DNA: TGTGCCAGCAGCTCAGGGCCAGGACAGCCCCAGCATTTT
CDR3: CASSSGPGQPQHF

size: -
V: TRBV6-6
D: -
J: TRBJ1-1
length: 16
DNA: TGTGCCAGCAGTTACTCGGTAGGGAGGGAGAACACTGAAGCTTTCTTT
CDR3: CASSYSVGRENTEAFF

size: few
V: TRBV5-1
D: TRBD1
J: TRBJ1-1
length: 14
DNA: TGCGCCAGCAGCTTGGGGGACAGAAACACTGAAGCTTTCTTT
CDR3: CASSLGDRNTEAFF

size: -
V: TRBV2
D: -
J: TRBJ1-5
length: 13
DNA: TGTGCCAGCAGAGGACAGTACAATCAGCCCCAGCATTTT
CDR3: CASRGQYNQPQHF

size: -
V: TRBV27
D: -
J: TRBJ2-3
length: 14
DNA: TGTGCCACATATCCGGGAAGGTCCACAGATACGCAGTATTTT
CDR3: CATYPGRSTDTQYF

size: -
V: TRBV9
D: TRBD1
J: TRBJ2-5
length: 14
DNA: TGTGCCAGCAGCGGACAGGGGATTCAGGAGACCCAGTACTTC
CDR3: CASSGQGIQETQYF

size: -
V: TRBV7-3
D: TRBD1
J: TRBJ2-2
length: 14
DNA: TGTGCCAGCAGCTTAAGACAGGGAACCGGGGAGCTGTTTTTT
CDR3: CASSLRQGTGELFF

size: -
V: TRBV7-2
D: TRBD1
J: TRBJ1-4
length: 18
DNA: TGTGCCAGCAGAACCCAGGGGGAGCCTATTGAGTCTAATGAAAAACTGTTTTTT
CDR3: CASRTQGEPIESNEKLFF

size: -
V: TRBV7-9
D: TRBD2
J: TRBJ2-7
length: 13
DNA: TGTGCCAGCAGCTTTCGGCAAGGACTAGCCCCGTACTTC
CDR3: CASSFRQGLAPYF

size: -
V: TRBV7-2
D: -
J: TRBJ1-2
length: 14
DNA: TGTGCCAGCAGCTCACCGGGACAAGTCTATGGCTACACCTTC
CDR3: CASSSPGQVYGYTF